The T cell receptor beta chain described here comes from a study of control samples from healthy donors and cancer patients. The CDR3 runs to 14 residues. The germline V gene has CDR1 SGHAT and CDR2 FQNNGV. V shed 1 base, J shed 5 bases, and the junction held 4 bases outside the gene matches. The data were produced by immunoSEQ multiplex PCR, yet TCRdb's version contains in-frame clones alone and is incomplete. The sample includes approximately 6,600 clones, about 72% of them seen just once. The chain has TRBV11-2 and TRBJ1-2, with 7 positions matching TRBD1. The TCR comes from a male donor with melanoma. The source material was formalin-fixed, paraffin-embedded tissue. The CDR3 sequence is CASSLVEQGYGYTF. The CDR3 region has the DNA TGTGCCAGCAGCTTAGTTGAACAGGGGTATGGCTACACCTTC.